This T cell receptor beta chain comes out of a study of T cell changes during pregnancy in multiple sclerosis (dated by TCRdb to between 2018 and 2021). Background for the entire study: The study looked at changes in the T cell repertoire across pregnancy in women with multiple sclerosis.

Comment on this clone: The antigen it recognizes is unknown. Base qualities are not at hand, and no much larger clone is one base apart.

From the germline V gene (reference sequence), CDR1 is LNHDA and CDR2 is SQIVND. Including the terminal cysteine and phenylalanine, the CDR3 comprises 15 residues. The DNA shown is the 45-base CDR3, in frame from base 1. V is cut back by 4 bases and J by 4 bases, with 7 bases in the junction unmatched. Libraries were made using the immunoSEQ multiplex PCR assay. The table was pulled from immuneACCESS by TCRdb, which kept in-frame rearrangements only. Such tables lose some clones; where checked, under half of the loss comes from unresolved V genes, and the rest has no known cause. The sample contains roughly 85,000 clones, about 89% of them found a single time. The leading ten clones occupy over 2% of the sample.

The clonotype comes from a female donor with multiple sclerosis, enrolled in a pregnancy study. The V and J segments used are TRBV19 and TRBJ1-5; TRBD1 agrees with 7 junctional bases. Source: peripheral blood, taken in the first trimester of pregnancy. The CDR3 region has the sequence CASSTTGVLNQPQHF. In nucleotides, the sequence is TGTGCCAGTAGTACAACAGGGGTTCTGAATCAGCCCCAGCATTTT.